This T cell receptor (beta chain) was documented in a study of ipilimumab plus nivolumab after autologous stem cell transplantation. Across the study: The DLBCL group included primary refractory and relapsed cases.

There are 12 residues in the CDR3. V was pared by 2 bases and J by 12 bases, with 4 bases of the junction left unmatched. Germline loops: CDR1 SGHAT, CDR2 FQNNGV. Starting 14 to 28 days after autologous transplant, ipilimumab 1 mg/kg was given. TCRdb's table, derived via immunoSEQ multiplex PCR, lists solely in-frame clones and lacks some. The repertoire holds fewer than 30,000 clones, with about 86% as singletons. Sample: PBMCs, taken in a trial of ipilimumab plus nivolumab as post-transplant consolidation. The V and J genes are TRBV11-2 and TRBJ2-1; 7 bases align to TRBD1. The receptor's source is a male donor with diffuse large B-cell lymphoma. CDR3 protein: CASSLQGEWQFF. The CDR3, as DNA: TGTGCCAGCAGCTTACAGGGGGAATGGCAGTTCTTC.